Shown below are 18 T cell receptor beta chains from a single sample sequenced in a study of persistence of HIV-infected CD4 T cells. Anti-CD3/anti-CD28 beads served as a nonspecific positive control stimulus. Sorting selected CD4+ T cells upregulating both CD40 ligand and CD69. For these TCRs, the target antigens are not known. The immunoSEQ assay was version 4, run in survey mode. The assay was immunoSEQ multiplex PCR, and TCRdb's table has in-frame clones only and misses some. The data show roughly 43,000 clones, 89% seen once. The sample was CD4+ T cells sorted from PBMCs after approximately 20-hour stimulation, taken from a patient who received antiretroviral therapy. These receptors were collected from an adult man with HIV who was CMV-seropositive.

This chain connects TRBV10-3 to TRBJ2-7, with TRBD1 matching over 10 bases. The CDR3 has 14 residues. Losses at the gene ends were 4 bases for V and 5 bases for J; bases not matched to a gene: 5. Germline loops: CDR1 ENHRY, CDR2 SYGVKD. In DNA, the CDR3 is TGTGCCATCAGTGTCGACAGGGGGCACAACGAGCAGTACTTC. It specifies CAISVDRGHNEQYF.

The chain carries TRBV28 and TRBJ1-5; TRBD1 aligns across 7 bases. Germline assignment: CDR1 MDHEN and CDR2 SYDVKM. The CDR3 is 15 residues long. V was pared by 7 bases and J by 4 bases, with 10 bases of the junction left unmatched. CDR3 amino acids: CASTVRGTLNQPQHF. Here the CDR3 DNA reads TGTGCCAGCACGGTCAGGGGGACCTTGAATCAGCCCCAGCATTTT.

The chain recombines TRBV5-4 with TRBJ2-3; TRBD2 matches at 16 bases. Looked up from germline, CDR1 is SGHNT and CDR2 is YYREEE (reference sequence). The CDR3 length is 17 residues. The V gene end was trimmed by 4 bases and the J gene end by 5 bases; junction bases not matched to a gene: 7. The CDR3 region is CASSPGTSGGAGDTQYF. The CDR3 nucleotides read TGTGCCAGCAGCCCCGGGACTAGCGGGGGGGCTGGAGATACGCAGTATTTT.

The chain is built from TRBV3-1 (or the pseudogene TRBV3-2) and TRBJ1-2, with a tentative D call TRBD1 (5 bases). The germline V and J ends were trimmed by 2 bases and 6 bases, with 13 bases remaining between them. Looked up from germline, CDR1 is LGHDT and CDR2 is YNNKEL (reference sequence). The CDR3 runs to 14 residues. The CDR3 nucleotides are TGTGCCAGCAGCCAATCAGGGAGTCGTAATGGCTACACCTTC. The encoded protein is CASSQSGSRNGYTF.

The CDR3 bases are TGTGCCAGCAGTGGGCTGGGACAGGGAGGATCTCAGCCCCAGCATTTT. Amino acid sequence: CASSGLGQGGSQPQHF. The chain couples TRBV6-1 to TRBJ1-5; 9 bases line up with TRBD1. Germline CDR1 and CDR2: MNHNS and SASEGT. With V trimmed by 4 bases and J by 6 bases, 10 bases remained unmatched. The CDR3 is 16 residues long.

The chain combines TRBV14 with TRBJ1-3; the D is unclear. Germline lookup yields CDR1 SGHDN and CDR2 FVKESK. The CDR3 runs to 14 residues. V was shortened by 4 bases and J by 4 bases, with 11 bases between the two germline ends. The CDR3 loop reads CASSRSNGGNTIYF. CDR3 coding DNA: TGTGCCAGCAGCCGAAGCAACGGCGGAAACACCATATATTTT.

The rearrangement uses TRBV6-6 and TRBJ1-1; weak D call: TRBD1 (5 bases). The CDR3 sequence is 13 residues long. With 7 bases removed from V and 5 bases from J, the gap between germline ends came to 14 bases. Germline assignment: CDR1 MNHNY and CDR2 SVGAGI (reference sequence). The CDR3 protein is CASIRVALTEAFF. The DNA for the CDR3 is TGTGCCAGCATCAGGGTGGCGCTTACTGAAGCTTTCTTT.

The chain is built from TRBV6-4 and TRBJ1-6; D call uncertain. V dropped 2 bases and J dropped 7 bases, with 6 bases sitting between them. The germline gives CDR1 MRHNA, CDR2 SNTAGT. This CDR3 region has 13 residues. The CDR3 nucleotides are TGTGCCAGCAGTGACGACGGCAATTCACCCCTCCACTTT. Protein: CASSDDGNSPLHF.

The chain uses TRBV7-2 and TRBJ2-7; 12 bases line up with TRBD1. CDR1 is SGHTA and CDR2 is FQGNSA in the germline V gene. The CDR3 extends over 16 amino acids. Trimming cost V 3 bases and J 4 bases; bases outside gene matches: 7. In DNA form, the CDR3 reads TGTGCCAGCAGCTTCAGCGGGACAGGGGGCAATTACGAGCAGTACTTC. Translating it yields CASSFSGTGGNYEQYF.

The V call is TRBV18, the J call TRBJ1-1; a weak D match, TRBD1 (5 bases). CDR1 and CDR2 from the germline V gene are KGHSH and LQKENI. The length of the CDR3 is 14 residues. Trimming removed 3 bases from V and 0 bases from J, with 8 bases in between. Here the CDR3 reads CASSPDRMNTEAFF. Written as DNA, the CDR3 is TGTGCCAGCTCACCCGACAGAATGAACACTGAAGCTTTCTTT.

The V call is TRBV24-1, the J call TRBJ2-2; 7 bases fit TRBD1. The CDR3 is 20 residues long. With V trimmed by 2 bases and J by 0 bases, 14 bases remained unmatched. Germline CDR1 KGHDR, CDR2 SFDVKD. The CDR3 DNA reads as TGTGCCACCAGTGATTCCATAGGGTTTAACAGGGGCCCGAACACCGGGGAGCTGTTTTTT. Its translation: CATSDSIGFNRGPNTGELFF.

This clone came up a few times. V gene TRBV3-1 (or the pseudogene TRBV3-2) combines with J gene TRBJ2-1, with D perhaps TRBD1 (6 bases). Germline assignment: CDR1 LGHDT and CDR2 YNNKEL (reference sequence). Trimming removed 4 bases at V and 3 bases at J, with 7 bases between. This CDR3 is built from 13 residues. The CDR3 region is CASSPTGYNEQFF. The DNA of the CDR3 is TGTGCCAGCAGCCCGACAGGCTACAATGAGCAGTTCTTC.

This clone has only one observation. The genes are TRBV12-5 and TRBJ1-1; 11 bases agree with TRBD1. There are 16 residues in the CDR3. J lost 4 bases, V lost 5 bases, and 9 bases had no gene match. Germline V gives CDR1 LGHNT, CDR2 FRNRAP. DNA of the CDR3: TGTGCTAGTGGTCCGGGACAGGGGGTGGGAGGCACTGAAGCTTTCTTT. Amino acid sequence: CASGPGQGVGGTEAFF.

V gene TRBV7-2 combines with J gene TRBJ2-7; tentative D call: TRBD1 (6 bases). This CDR3 spans 13 amino acids. Trimming shortened V by 8 bases and J by 2 bases, and 13 bases separated the two germline ends. Germline V CDR1 and CDR2: SGHTA, FQGNSA. DNA for the CDR3: TGTGCCAGCGCTAAGGGACAAACCTACGAGCAGTACTTC. Protein sequence: CASAKGQTYEQYF.

V and J are TRBV2 and TRBJ2-6; unclear D gene. The CDR3 covers 15 residues. CDR1 is SNHLY, CDR2 FYNNEI, per germline. Trimming took off 4 bases at V and 0 bases at J, with 7 bases between the two ends. CDR3 nucleotide sequence: TGTGCCAGCAGTGCTCGGTACTCTGGGGCCAACGTCCTGACTTTC. Translating it yields CASSARYSGANVLTF.

V is TRBV25-1 and J is TRBJ1-2; D is possibly TRBD1 (6 bases). Germline CDR1 is MGHDK and CDR2 is SYGVNS. Trimming cost V 2 bases and J 3 bases, with 10 bases left between them. The length of the CDR3 is 14 residues. CDR3 sequence: CASSEGGQHYGYTF. CDR3 DNA sequence: TGTGCCAGCAGTGAAGGAGGACAGCACTATGGCTACACCTTC.

The chain is built from TRBV2 and TRBJ2-7; D is perhaps TRBD1 or TRBD2 (6 bases each). The CDR3 has 13 residues. V lost 6 bases to trimming and J lost 6 bases, with 15 bases between them. The V gene's germline CDR1 is SNHLY and CDR2 FYNNEI. The DNA of the CDR3 is TGTGCCAGCAGGGTAGGGGGACTCTCCGAGCAGTACTTC. Residues: CASRVGGLSEQYF.

The genes are TRBV3-1 (or the pseudogene TRBV3-2) and TRBJ2-3; D not certain. Germline CDR1 LGHDT, CDR2 YNNKEL (reference sequence). The CDR3 is 15 residues long. V shed 0 bases and J shed 1 base, with 8 bases lying between them. CDR3 amino acids: CASSQDPGGTDTQYF. Here the CDR3 DNA reads TGTGCCAGCAGCCAAGATCCTGGGGGCACAGATACGCAGTATTTT.